The 14 T cell receptor beta chains below all came from one sample that was sequenced in a study of T cells expressing NK-cell markers. TCRdb re-called the 5' RACE reads and catalogs CDR3 proteins one per entry, DNA excluded. The sample holds approximately 460,000 distinct CDR3 sequences. The sample comprised blood T cells: a sorted CD56 or NKG2C T cell subset, CD4+ or CD8+ T cells, or bulk PBMC T cells (not recorded which). Receptors originate from a woman between 18 and 69 years old in good health.

The rearrangement links TRBV7-2 to TRBJ2-4; the D call of TRBD2 rests on TCRdb alone, since no DNA is present to check it. The CDR3 is 16 amino acids. Looked up from germline, CDR1 is SGHTA and CDR2 is FQGNSA. CDR3 amino acids: CASSPRGALLKNIQYF. Full variable domain (missing parts from reference TRBV7-2 and TRBJ2-4): GAGVSQSPSNKVTEKGKDVELRCDPISGHTALYWYRQSLGQGLEFLIYFQGNSAPDKSGLPSDRFSAERTGGSVSTLTIQRTQQEDSAVYLCASSPRGALLKNIQYFGAGTRLSVL.

This chain connects TRBV24-1 to TRBJ2-1; the D call of TRBD2 rests on TCRdb alone, since no DNA is present to check it. The CDR3 has 16 residues. Per germline, CDR1 KGHDR and CDR2 SFDVKD. CDR3: CATRAGPGGPINEQFF.

The chain has TRBV18 and TRBJ2-1; checking the TCRdb D call of TRBD2 is not possible without DNA. Germline V lookup: CDR1 KGHSH, CDR2 LQKENI. CDR3 length equals 15 residues. CDR3: CASSPPRESNNEQFF.

The V and J genes are TRBV6-1 and TRBJ2-2; TCRdb designates TRBD1, a call that cannot be tested without DNA. The CDR3 spans 14 residues. The germline CDR1 and CDR2 sequences are MNHNS and SASEGT. This CDR3 is CASRGQGDTGELFF.

V gene TRBV14 combines with J gene TRBJ1-6; as DNA is missing, the TRBD1 call by TCRdb cannot be tested. The CDR3 spans 13 residues. Germline values: CDR1 SGHDN, CDR2 FVKESK. The CDR3 sequence is CASSQGQPLPLHF.

The CDR3 sequence: CASSQEFTGGWNEQFF. V is TRBV4-3 and J is TRBJ2-1; TCRdb picks TRBD1, but there is no DNA to check that call. Germline V gene sequence: CDR1 LGHNA, CDR2 YSLEER. The CDR3 length is 16 residues.

The CDR3 reads CASSFAAGVSQGNTIYF. The gene calls are TRBV12-3 or TRBV12-4 and TRBJ1-3; there is no DNA to check the TCRdb D call of TRBD1. The CDR3 sequence is 17 residues long.

The chain links TRBV28 to TRBJ2-7; TCRdb outputs TRBD2, but without DNA this stays unchecked. The CDR3 covers 15 residues. The germline gives CDR1 MDHEN, CDR2 SYDVKM. CDR3 sequence reads: CASSLLAANPYEQYF.

The rearrangement joins TRBV7-2 to TRBJ2-1; TCRdb outputs TRBD1, but without DNA this stays unchecked. Germline V CDR1 and CDR2: SGHTA, FQGNSA. This CDR3 is 16 amino acids long. The CDR3 loop reads CASSSEDSGGYNEQFF.

This chain joins TRBV12-3 or TRBV12-4 and TRBJ1-6; the D gene TCRdb calls, TRBD1, cannot be checked with no DNA. This CDR3 has 14 amino acids. CDR3 loop: CASSPTGANSPLHF.

J is TRBJ2-1 and V is TRBV5-1; TCRdb's assignment of TRBD1 cannot be checked, as there is no DNA. The CDR3 runs 18 residues. The V gene's germline CDR1 is SGHRS and CDR2 YFSETQ. The CDR3 spells CASSLGRTGNPLYNEQFF.

The CDR3 sequence is CASSLEGTVDSPLHF. V gene TRBV7-2 combines with J gene TRBJ1-6; TCRdb indicates TRBD1, and absent DNA this call remains unverified. Germline CDR1 reads SGHTA; CDR2 reads FQGNSA. The CDR3 contains 15 residues.

This sequence joins TRBV20-1 and TRBJ2-7. The germline gives CDR1 DFQATT, CDR2 SNEGSKA (reference sequence). This CDR3 comprises 13 residues. The CDR3: CSARAPSSYEQYF.

This rearrangement joins TRBV24-1 to TRBJ2-1; no DNA is available, so the TRBD2 call from TCRdb remains unchecked. This CDR3 spans 13 amino acids. The germline V gene has CDR1 KGHDR and CDR2 SFDVKD. CDR3 in amino acids: CATNSNQGHEQFF.